Listed here are 30 T cell receptor beta chains from one sample, sequenced in a study of cytomegalovirus exposure and HLA in healthy donors. Generated by immunoSEQ multiplex PCR, the TCRdb table keeps only in-frame clones and is missing some. Of under 350,000 clones in the sample, approximately 86% were seen once. Sequences were obtained from PBMCs. Receptor source: a woman younger than 30 in good health and CMV-seronegative.

The chain has TRBV6-5 and TRBJ2-7, with D maybe TRBD2 (6 bases). The CDR3 contains 14 residues. The V end was cut by 9 bases, the J end by 2 bases, with 17 bases between. Germline values: CDR1 MNHEY, CDR2 SVGAGI. The CDR3 coding sequence is TGTGCCAGTTCTCCCGGGACTCCCGCCTACGAGCAGTACTTC. Its translation: CASSPGTPAYEQYF.

The V call is TRBV7-8, the J call TRBJ2-7, with 7 bases fitting TRBD2. V shed 5 bases and J 3 bases; nucleotides not matched to a gene: 10. This CDR3 has 15 residues. CDR1 is SGHVS and CDR2 is FQNEAQ in the germline V gene. The CDR3 sequence is CASSLGRTRSYEQYF. CDR3 bases: TGTGCCAGCAGCCTTGGACGGACTAGAAGCTACGAGCAGTACTTC.

This clone was recorded a few times. The J gene is TRBJ1-5, the V gene TRBV18, with D possibly TRBD1 on 5 matching bases. This CDR3 comprises 16 residues. Germline CDR1 KGHSH, CDR2 LQKENI. V lost 5 bases to trimming and J lost 5 bases, with 19 bases between them. CDR3 loop: CASSEFGTQEHQPQHF. As DNA, the CDR3 is TGTGCCAGCTCAGAATTTGGGACTCAAGAACATCAGCCCCAGCATTTT.

This chain links TRBV30 with TRBJ1-4, with a weak D call TRBD1 (5 bases). Germline V lookup: CDR1 GTSNPN, CDR2 SVGIG (reference sequence). Trimming pared 8 bases from V and 7 bases from J, leaving 11 bases between. The CDR3 is made up of 11 amino acids. For the CDR3, the DNA is TGTGCCGTCTACCAGGGTGAAAAACTGTTTTTT. This codes for CAVYQGEKLFF.

This chain uses TRBV10-1 with TRBJ1-2; unclear D gene. Trimming left V 6 bases short and J 7 bases short, with 15 bases between. The V gene's germline CDR1 is WNHNN and CDR2 SYGVQD (reference sequence). This CDR3 contains 13 residues. CDR3 sequence: CASSLGAPFGYTF. CDR3 in DNA: TGCGCCAGCAGCTTGGGAGCCCCCTTTGGCTACACCTTC.

The gene calls are TRBV13 and TRBJ2-2, with D possibly being TRBD1 (6 bases). Germline V CDR1 and CDR2: PRHDT, FYEKMQ (reference sequence). Trimming pared 4 bases from V and 3 bases from J, leaving 15 bases between. The CDR3 totals 16 residues. This chain's CDR3 is CASSSQGYEHTGELFF. For the CDR3, the DNA is TGTGCCAGCAGCTCGCAGGGGTATGAGCACACCGGGGAGCTGTTTTTT.

V and J are TRBV5-1 and TRBJ1-2, with 8 bases fitting TRBD1. The J segment lost 4 bases and the V segment lost 5 bases, leaving 7 bases of the junction unmatched. The CDR3 extends over 14 amino acids. Per the germline V gene, CDR1 is SGHRS and CDR2 is YFSETQ. The CDR3 DNA is TGCGCCAGCAGTGATGCAGGGGGCGGCTATGGCTACACCTTC. This encodes CASSDAGGGYGYTF.

This clone was seen only a few times. J is TRBJ1-1 and V is TRBV6-1; 8 bases match TRBD1. The J segment lost 4 bases and the V segment lost 1 base, leaving 5 bases of the junction unmatched. CDR3 length equals 15 residues. Germline V gene data show CDR1 as MNHNS and CDR2 as SASEGT. The CDR3: CASSEGGGTGTEAFF. CDR3 coding DNA: TGTGCCAGCAGTGAAGGGGGCGGGACAGGCACTGAAGCTTTCTTT.

CDR3 protein: CASSINSGTVQNEQFF. CDR3 sequence (DNA): TGTGCCAGTAGTATAAACTCCGGGACAGTCCAAAATGAGCAGTTCTTC. This chain joins TRBV19 and TRBJ2-1; 7 bases match TRBD1. Germline lookup yields CDR1 LNHDA and CDR2 SQIVND (reference sequence). The CDR3 length is 16 residues. V was pared by 2 bases and J by 7 bases, with 11 bases of the junction left unmatched.

The chain has TRBV15 and TRBJ2-1; the match to TRBD2 covers 12 bases. The CDR3 has 16 amino acids. V dropped 3 bases and J dropped 8; count of bases not matched to a gene: 8. Germline assignment: CDR1 LNHNV and CDR2 YYDKDF (reference sequence). CDR3 sequence: CATSRTTSGGRYEQFF. The CDR3 bases are TGTGCCACCAGCAGGACGACTAGCGGGGGACGGTATGAGCAGTTCTTC.

This chain connects TRBV19 to TRBJ1-2; no clear D. CDR3 length: 14 amino acids. V was trimmed by 5 bases and J by 4 bases, leaving 14 bases between them. Germline V gene lookup returns CDR1 LNHDA and CDR2 SQIVND (reference sequence). DNA for the CDR3: TGTGCCAGTAGTCCTAGTAGACGGGGCTATGGCTACACCTTC. Amino acids: CASSPSRRGYGYTF.

The rearrangement uses TRBV7-9 and TRBJ2-7; TRBD2 matches 11 bases. This CDR3 spans 14 amino acids. J lost 5 bases, V lost 3 bases, and 3 bases had no gene match. Germline CDR1 and CDR2: SEHNR and FQNEAQ (reference sequence). The CDR3 loop reads CASSFDSGRDEQYF. CDR3 nucleotides: TGTGCCAGCAGCTTTGATAGCGGGAGGGACGAGCAGTACTTC.

The chain carries TRBV11-2 and TRBJ2-7; D possibly corresponds to TRBD1 (6 bases). The CDR3 has 14 residues. Germline CDR1 reads SGHAT; CDR2 reads FQNNGV. V was pared by 1 base and J by 4 bases, with 11 bases between. CDR3 sequence (DNA): TGTGCCAGCAGCTTAGGCCCCGGACAGTACGAGCAGTACTTC. It is translated as CASSLGPGQYEQYF. Supplemented by reference TRBV11-2 and TRBJ2-7, the full variable domain reads EAGVAQSPRYKIIEKRQSVAFWCNPISGHATLYWYQQILGQGPKLLIQFQNNGVVDDSQLPKDRFSAERLKGVDSTLKIQPAKLEDSAVYLCASSLGPGQYEQYFGPGTRLTVT.

The rearrangement uses TRBV7-6 and TRBJ2-7; a weak D match, TRBD2 (6 bases). Germline V gives CDR1 SGHVS, CDR2 FNYEAQ. The CDR3 sequence is 14 residues long. The V end was cut by 4 bases, the J end by 3 bases, with 13 bases between. CDR3 in DNA: TGTGCCAGCAGCTCCAGGGACTTGGACTACGAGCAGTACTTC. This sequence encodes CASSSRDLDYEQYF.

The gene calls are TRBV18 and TRBJ1-2; the D is unclear. The length of the CDR3 is 13 residues. The V and J ends lost 4 bases and 5 bases respectively, with 11 bases between them. Looked up from germline, CDR1 is KGHSH and CDR2 is LQKENI. The CDR3 nucleotides read TGTGCCAGCTCACTAACCGGGGAGTATGGCTACACCTTC. Translating gives CASSLTGEYGYTF.

The V and J genes are TRBV29-1 and TRBJ1-1, with unresolved D. Germline assignment: CDR1 SQVTM and CDR2 ANQGSEA. The V and J ends lost 5 bases and 5 bases respectively, with 15 bases between them. The CDR3 loop spans 13 amino acids. As DNA, the CDR3 is TGCAGCGTTCACTTGAACGGGAGAACTGAAGCTTTCTTT. Its protein product is CSVHLNGRTEAFF.

The sample holds one count of this clone. The chain uses TRBV7-6 and TRBJ2-1; D perhaps matches TRBD1 (6 bases). The CDR3 runs 15 residues. Germline V gene data show CDR1 as SGHVS and CDR2 as FNYEAQ. Trimming stripped 2 bases from V and 7 bases from J, with 15 bases between. This chain's CDR3 is CASSLTTGTTNEQFF. CDR3 DNA sequence: TGTGCCAGCAGCTTAACTACTGGGACAACTAATGAGCAGTTCTTC.

J is TRBJ2-7 and V is TRBV6-6; 13 nucleotides agree with TRBD2. Germline V CDR1 and CDR2: MNHNY, SVGAGI (reference sequence). The length of the CDR3 is 15 residues. Germline trimming cut 5 bases from V and 2 bases from J; bases unmatched to any gene: 3. CDR3 nucleotides: TGTGCCAGCAGTGCCGGGACTAGCGGGACCTACGAGCAGTACTTC. Translation: CASSAGTSGTYEQYF.

The V call is TRBV10-1, the J call TRBJ1-1, with D unclear. From germline, CDR1 is WNHNN and CDR2 SYGVQD (reference sequence). This CDR3 spans 15 amino acids. Trimming left V 6 bases short and J 1 base short, with 15 bases between. Here the CDR3 reads CASSALGQANTEAFF. CDR3 nucleotide sequence: TGCGCCAGCAGCGCCCTTGGGCAGGCGAACACTGAAGCTTTCTTT.

The genes are TRBV9 and TRBJ1-1, with 9 bases that match TRBD1. CDR3 length equals 20 residues. CDR1 and CDR2 (germline): SGDLS, YYNGEE. V lost 3 bases, J lost 1 base, and 19 bases stayed unmatched. In nucleotides, the CDR3 is TGTGCCAGCAGCGGCACTCCAGAAAGGGGGACAGGGAGACGGAACACTGAAGCTTTCTTT. It codes for CASSGTPERGTGRRNTEAFF.

The chain recombines TRBV5-6 with TRBJ2-5; D remains ambiguous. This CDR3 has 14 residues. V lost 0 bases and J 3 bases, leaving 9 bases between the germline ends. From germline, CDR1 is SGHDT and CDR2 YYEEEE. CDR3 coding DNA: TGTGCCAGCAGCTTGGGGCCGCAAGAAGAGACCCAGTACTTC. Translating gives CASSLGPQEETQYF.

The V and J genes are TRBV19 and TRBJ1-4; TRBD1 matches 12 bases. The germline gives CDR1 LNHDA, CDR2 SQIVND (reference sequence). The CDR3 is made up of 17 amino acids. J lost 3 bases, V lost 9 bases, and 11 bases had no gene match. In nucleotides, the CDR3 is TGTGCCAGCGGGGACAGGGGGCAAAGGGGTCCTAATGAAAAACTGTTTTTT. It translates to CASGDRGQRGPNEKLFF.

As DNA, the CDR3 is TGTGCCTGGAGTTTGACTAGGACAGATACGCAGTATTTT. It is translated as CAWSLTRTDTQYF. V usage is TRBV30 and J usage is TRBJ2-3, with a weak D call TRBD2 (6 bases). CDR3 length: 13 residues. Deletions cut 2 bases from V and 3 bases from J, with 9 bases between. In germline, CDR1 is GTSNPN, CDR2 SVGIG (reference sequence).

The gene calls are TRBV6-5 and TRBJ2-2; 9 bases match TRBD1. The CDR3 loop spans 15 amino acids. The germline CDR1 and CDR2 sequences are MNHEY and SVGAGI. The ends lost 5 bases at V and 5 bases at J; junction bases unmatched: 6. This chain's CDR3 is CASSRQGERTGELFF. CDR3 sequence (DNA): TGTGCCAGCAGTCGACAGGGGGAGAGAACCGGGGAGCTGTTTTTT.

J is TRBJ2-1 and V is TRBV5-4; D perhaps matches TRBD1 (6 bases). The V end was cut by 0 bases, the J end by 0 bases, with 10 bases between. The CDR3 spans 16 residues. Germline lookup yields CDR1 SGHNT and CDR2 YYREEE (reference sequence). DNA for the CDR3: TGTGCCAGCAGCTTGGGGGGGCGGAGCTCCTACAATGAGCAGTTCTTC. Residues: CASSLGGRSSYNEQFF.

The V gene is TRBV18, the J gene TRBJ2-7; 7 bases are a match to TRBD2. This CDR3 region has 12 residues. V lost 6 bases to trimming and J lost 6 bases; unmatched junction nucleotides: 5. The germline CDR1 and CDR2 sequences are KGHSH and LQKENI. CDR3 in DNA: TGTGCCAGCTCCCCTACTAGCGCCGAGCAGTACTTC. Translation: CASSPTSAEQYF.

V usage is TRBV19 and J usage is TRBJ2-7, with 8 positions matching TRBD1. The CDR3 is 12 residues long. Trimming cost V 4 bases and J 6 bases; bases outside gene matches: 2. Germline CDR1 is LNHDA and CDR2 is SQIVND (reference sequence). CDR3 amino acids: CASSTRGPEQYF. The CDR3 nucleotides read TGTGCCAGTAGTACCAGGGGGCCCGAGCAGTACTTC.

The J gene is TRBJ2-7, the V gene TRBV18; the match to TRBD1 covers 10 bases. V lost 3 bases, J lost 1 base, and 3 bases stayed unmatched. CDR3 length equals 15 residues. Germline values: CDR1 KGHSH, CDR2 LQKENI. CDR3 in amino acids: CASSPGQGGSYEQYF. DNA for the CDR3: TGTGCCAGCTCACCCGGACAGGGGGGTTCCTACGAGCAGTACTTC. Complete variable domain (other parts from reference TRBV18 and TRBJ2-7): NAGVMQNPRHLVRRRGQEARLRCSPMKGHSHVYWYRQLPEEGLKFMVYLQKENIIDESGMPKERFSAEFPKEGPSILRIQQVVRGDSAAYFCASSPGQGGSYEQYFGPGTRLTVT.

J is TRBJ1-5 and V is TRBV5-1, with D unresolved. Trimming pared 0 bases from V and 5 bases from J, leaving 12 bases between. CDR3 length: 15 amino acids. Germline CDR1 reads SGHRS; CDR2 reads YFSETQ. DNA for the CDR3: TGCGCCAGCAGCTTGGGAGGGTCTGGGGATCAGCCCCAGCATTTT. Translated: CASSLGGSGDQPQHF. The variable domain in full, completed from reference TRBV5-1 and TRBJ1-5, reads KAGVTQTPRYLIKTRGQQVTLSCSPISGHRSVSWYQQTPGQGLQFLFEYFSETQRNKGNFPGRFSGRQFSNSRSEMNVSTLELGDSALYLCASSLGGSGDQPQHFGDGTRLSIL.

The chain is built from TRBV25-1 and TRBJ2-5, with 10 bases lining up with TRBD1. The CDR3 extends over 15 amino acids. Germline V gene sequence: CDR1 MGHDK, CDR2 SYGVNS. V lost 5 bases and J lost 6; bases outside the gene matches: 9. Written as DNA, the CDR3 is TGTGCCAGCAGTAAGTTTGGACAGGGGGAACAGACCCAGTACTTC. Translation gives CASSKFGQGEQTQYF.